These 14 T cell receptor gamma chains were sequenced from one sample in a study of intestinal T cells in coeliac disease. LymphoTrack primers amplified TRG sequences from around 210 ng of biopsy DNA. TCRdb called clones anew from the multiplex PCR reads with CATT. The sample comprises over 1,200 gamma-chain clones, about 56% of which are singletons, and approximately 5% rests with the top ten. Genomic DNA came from ten approximately 4.8-µm formalin-fixed paraffin-embedded scrolls per case. The sequencing sample was made of a duodenal biopsy. Source of these receptors: a human donor with celiac disease.

This clone is judged large. This rearrangement joins TRGV2 to TRGJP2. V dropped 0 bases and J dropped 6; count of bases not matched to a gene: 10. CDR3 length equals 16 residues. The germline CDR1 and CDR2 sequences are EGSNGY and YDSYNSKV. The CDR3: CATWDGLGCRDWIKTF. The DNA for the CDR3 is TGTGCCACCTGGGACGGGCTCGGATGTCGTGATTGGATCAAGACGTTT.

As concerns this clone: It may be a read error: a sequence one base away is much more abundant. The V gene is TRGV10, the J gene TRGJ1 or TRGJ2. TRGV10 is placed among ORFs of uncertain function. The CDR3 has 14 residues. The CDR3 DNA sequence: TGTGCTGTGTGGGATTTGAGGGTAAGATATAAGAAACTCTTT. This sequence encodes CAVWDLRVRYKKLF.

By its share, this clone is large (0.1 to 1%). The sample carries other DNA sequences with the same CDR3. This chain uses TRGV10 with TRGJ1 or TRGJ2. TRGV10 is given ORF status, its function remaining uncertain. The length of the CDR3 is 14 residues. V shed 8 bases, J shed 1 base, and the junction held 9 bases outside the gene matches. CDR3 amino acids: CAAWGRTNYYKKLF. CDR3 DNA: TGTGCTGCGTGGGGCAGAACTAATTATTATAAGAAACTCTTT.

Turning to this clone: Just one base apart from a much larger clone, this may be a read error. The same CDR3 can be traced to other DNA sequences in this sample. The J gene is TRGJP1, the V gene TRGV10. TRGV10 is designated an ORF whose function remains uncertain. The CDR3 has 16 amino acids. The chain's CDR3 is CAAWDYKPYPGWFKIF. The CDR3 nucleotides are TGCGCTGCGTGGGATTATAAACCGTACCCTGGTTGGTTCAAGATATTT.

This clone is categorized as large. CDR3 sequence reads: CAAWDHYYKKLF. In DNA form, the CDR3 reads TGTGCTGCGTGGGACCATTATTATAAGAAACTCTTT. The gene calls are TRGV10 and TRGJ1 or TRGJ2. TRGV10 is given ORF status, its function remaining uncertain. With 8 bases clipped from V and 2 bases from J, the junction kept 4 bases outside the gene matches. The CDR3 is 12 amino acids.

Regarding this clone: An end of the junction differs from the germline gene, which may be a read error. The chain links TRGV2 to TRGJ1 or TRGJ2. This CDR3 region has 14 residues. Germline V lookup: CDR1 EGSNGY, CDR2 YDSYNSKV. The CDR3 reads CATGTGLLGYKKLF. CDR3 bases: TGTGCCACTGGGACGGGCCTCCTCGGGTATAAGAAACTTTTT.

The table lists this clone with a few counts. CDR3: CATWDRPGYKKLF. The CDR3 DNA is TGTGCCACCTGGGACAGGCCAGGGTATAAGAAACTCTTT. V gene TRGV3 combines with J gene TRGJ1 or TRGJ2. V shed 0 bases and J 7 bases; nucleotides not matched to a gene: 6. The germline V gene encodes CDR1 VTNTFY and CDR2 YDVSTARD (reference sequence). The CDR3 covers 13 residues.

Worth noting for this clone: A read error is possible here, since a much larger clone lies one base away. The sample has other DNA sequences that encode this CDR3 too. The V call is TRGV2, the J call TRGJ1 or TRGJ2. Germline V lookup: CDR1 EGSNGY, CDR2 YDSYNSKV. The CDR3 sequence is 14 residues long. CDR3 amino acids: CATWDGEDYYKKLF. The CDR3 DNA reads as TGCGCCACCTGGGACGGGGAGGATTATTATAAGAAACTCTTT.

This clone occurred once. A clone one base away is much larger, so this may be a read error. This sample also contains other DNA sequences that code for the same CDR3. The chain combines TRGV10 with TRGJP1. TRGV10 is designated an ORF whose function remains uncertain. The CDR3 contains 16 residues. Trimming cost V 12 bases and J 0 bases; bases outside gene matches: 14. The DNA for the CDR3 is TGTGCTGCATGGGATTGGGGAAATACCACTGGTTGGTTCAAGATATTT. Translated: CAAWDWGNTTGWFKIF.

This clone qualifies as large. The V gene is TRGV10, the J gene TRGJ1 or TRGJ2. TRGV10 is marked as an open reading frame, function uncertain. The CDR3 has 13 residues. V shed 8 bases and J 3 bases; nucleotides not matched to a gene: 8. The CDR3 coding sequence is TGTGCTGCGTGGGATTATTTTTATTATAAGAAACTCTTT. It codes for CAAWDYFYYKKLF.

Within the sample, this clone is large (0.1 to 1%). The chain carries TRGV3 and TRGJ1 or TRGJ2. In germline, CDR1 is VTNTFY, CDR2 YDVSTARD (reference sequence). This CDR3 comprises 12 residues. Unmatched junction bases numbered 3, after V lost 0 bases and J lost 7 bases. The CDR3 sequence is CATWDREYKKLF. DNA for the CDR3: TGTGCCACCTGGGACAGGGAGTATAAGAAACTCTTT.

This clone was detected only a few times. The chain uses TRGV8 and TRGJ1 or TRGJ2. The CDR3 has 12 residues. J gave up 4 bases and V 2 bases, and 2 bases lay outside the gene matches. From germline, CDR1 is VENAVY and CDR2 YDSYNSRV. CDR3 DNA sequence: TGTGCCACCTGGGATAACTATTATAAGAAACTCTTT. This translates into CATWDNYYKKLF.

A note on this clone: This may be a read error, as it is one base from a much larger clone. This sequence joins TRGV2 and TRGJP1. Germline V lookup: CDR1 EGSNGY, CDR2 YDSYNSKV. The CDR3 spans 15 residues. The CDR3 loop reads CATWDGDTAGWFKIF. The DNA for the CDR3 is TGTGCCACCTGGGACGGAGATACCGCTGGTTGGTTCAAGATATTT.

The chain employs TRGV2 and TRGJP2. The V gene's germline CDR1 is EGSNGY and CDR2 YDSYNSKV. The CDR3 runs 13 residues. The J segment lost 8 bases and the V segment lost 9 bases, leaving 12 bases of the junction unmatched. In DNA form, the CDR3 reads TGTGCCACCCCCCCGGATAGCGATTGGATCAAGACGTTT. Residues: CATPPDSDWIKTF.